This TCR beta chain is drawn from a study of identical twins' blood T cells (dated by TCRdb to the early 2010s). In terms of the full investigation: Roughly 50 million Illumina reads were obtained across around twelve libraries, comprising six alpha-chain and six beta-chain libraries. To assess how genetics influences repertoire formation, the study used next-generation sequencing to compare the TCR alpha and beta chain repertoires of three pairs of monozygous twins.

On the study overall, not on this receptor specifically: Looking at the most abundant TCRbeta clonotypes, every donor had more CDR3 sequences in common with her twin than with unrelated donors. The count of CDR3 clonotypes shared by two donors depended mainly on the product of the two donors' cloneset sizes, and twins did not clearly depart from this trend. Twin pairs were reported to be markedly more alike in V gene usage than unrelated donors were, even when looking at non-selected out-of-frame TCRbeta clonotypes. Because the twins were raised together, environmental influences could not be ruled out as an explanation for the similarity between twins. Independent studies were stated to be required to validate the proposed role of the TCRalpha J segment in MHC recognition during thymic selection.

Receptor amplification or capture employed 5' RACE. Sequencing used an Illumina Genome Analyzer IIx. RNA-based TCR cDNA libraries were prepared by a previously described protocol with several modifications. Sample-specific barcodes were introduced on both ends of each TCR cDNA library during cDNA synthesis and amplification to prevent cross-contamination. Concerning the study's data processing: Between about 85,000 and nearly 550,000 clonotypes were identified per individual, with about 2.2 to 3.6 million CDR3-containing reads per library. After reads with improper barcode index combinations were thrown out, a cloneset for each library was built using the MiTCR software. While assembling CDR3 clonotypes, MiTCR corrected PCR and sequencing errors and either filtered or rescued low-quality reads. Artificial out-of-frame clonotypes were removed by being mapped to in-frame sequences, with one indel in the CDR3 allowed. Similarity of V and J gene usage between donors was measured as Jensen-Shannon divergence divided by mean entropy. The public reads were reprocessed in TCRdb via fastp at Q25 and MiXCR, keeping in-frame beta chains. Entries are consolidated by CDR3 protein sequence, retaining the most common genes and DNA. TCRdb, rather than the study authors, made the V and J calls. The sample contains fewer than 450,000 distinct CDR3 sequences, 25% to 35% of them found a single time. Together, the top ten hold roughly 5.5% of the sample.

On this clonotype itself: Which antigen it targets is not known. Per-base quality was not reported, and no clone a single base away is much larger than it.

Six healthy women forming three monozygous twin pairs were used as donors. All three twin pairs had been raised together and were thought likely to have encountered the same vaccines and infectious agents. TCR cDNA libraries were prepared from RNA that was isolated from peripheral blood mononuclear cells. Sequencing was carried out using PBMCs. The sequence derives from a woman between 18 and 55 years old in good health.

This receptor carries the CDR3 CSARAGTYEQYF. The bases are TGCAGTGCTAGGGCAGGAACCTACGAGCAGTACTTC. Rearrangement joined TRBV20-1 to TRBJ2-7; too little of a D gene remains to name it. V drops 3 bases and J drops 2 bases, leaving 8 bases in between. From the cysteine through the phenylalanine, the CDR3 covers 12 amino acids. CDR3 DNA is the only sequence kept; it has 36 bases, read in frame from the first base. The germline V gene encodes CDR1 DFQATT and CDR2 SNEGSKA (reference sequence).